Presented here are 26 T cell receptor beta chains from one specimen sequenced in a study of blood T cell repertoires in COVID-19. Clones were read by immunoSEQ multiplex PCR, and TCRdb kept only the in-frame ones, dropping some. The sample yields some 450,000 clones, about 90% seen once. What was sequenced was peripheral blood. The receptors were sampled from a man aged 18-30 years with COVID-19, enrolled during active disease.

This clone was counted once. The CDR3 here is CASSENRGSYTF. The CDR3 region has the DNA TGTGCCAGCAGTGAAAACAGGGGATCTTACACCTTC. The rearrangement joins TRBV2 to TRBJ1-2; 7 nucleotides align to TRBD1. Germline V gene sequence: CDR1 SNHLY, CDR2 FYNNEI. CDR3 length: 12 amino acids. Trimming cost V 2 bases and J 11 bases; bases outside gene matches: 5.

This CDR3 is CASSKRDRGSTDTQYF. The CDR3 bases are TGTGCCAGCAGCAAACGGGACAGGGGCAGCACAGATACGCAGTATTTT. The chain combines TRBV21-1 with TRBJ2-3; the table's D gene call, TRBD1, was not cross checked with the DNA. TRBV21-1 is noted as a pseudogene. This CDR3 contains 16 residues.

On this clone itself: Within the sample, other DNA sequences also encode this same CDR3. The gene calls are TRBV3-1 (or the pseudogene TRBV3-2) and TRBJ2-1; D might be TRBD2 (6 bases). CDR1 and CDR2 (germline): LGHDT, YNNKEL (reference sequence). V was shortened by 6 bases and J by 6 bases, with 12 bases between the two germline ends. The CDR3 is 13 amino acids. The CDR3 spells CASSQGLVNEQFF. CDR3 coding DNA: TGTGCCAGCAGTCAGGGACTCGTCAATGAGCAGTTCTTC.

The chain is built from TRBV6-5 and TRBJ2-2, with a possible D match to TRBD2 (6 bases). From germline, CDR1 is MNHEY and CDR2 SVGAGI. V lost 2 bases to trimming and J lost 3 bases, with 13 bases between them. There are 16 residues in the CDR3. Here the CDR3 reads CASSYGASEYTGELFF. In DNA form, the CDR3 reads TGTGCCAGCAGTTACGGGGCTAGCGAATACACCGGGGAGCTGTTTTTT.

J is TRBJ2-7 and V is TRBV4-1, with 7 bases aligning to TRBD1. Germline CDR1 MGHRA, CDR2 YSYEKL. With V trimmed by 4 bases and J by 1 base, 7 bases remained unmatched. CDR3 size: 15 residues. The CDR3 spells CASSLRTGGSYEQYF. For the CDR3, the DNA is TGCGCCAGCAGCCTAAGGACAGGTGGATCCTACGAGCAGTACTTC.

This clone has just one count. The V and J genes are TRBV3-1 (or the pseudogene TRBV3-2) and TRBJ2-5; 8 nucleotides line up with TRBD2. V shed 8 bases and J 1 base; nucleotides not matched to a gene: 12. The CDR3 length is 16 residues. Germline assignment: CDR1 LGHDT and CDR2 YNNKEL (reference sequence). In DNA, the CDR3 is TGTGCCAGCGGCGAGACACGGGGGGGGCCCCAAGAGACCCAGTACTTC. It codes for CASGETRGGPQETQYF.

This sequence joins TRBV12-5 and TRBJ2-1; 9 bases line up with TRBD1. The CDR3 covers 14 residues. The junction had 3 bases not matched to a gene; V was cut back by 2 bases and J by 7 bases. CDR1 LGHNT and CDR2 FRNRAP come from the germline V gene. The chain's CDR3 is CASGLPGTGNEQFF. Here the CDR3 DNA reads TGTGCTAGTGGTTTGCCTGGGACAGGGAATGAGCAGTTCTTC.

The genes are TRBV12-5 and TRBJ2-3; no clear D gene. The V gene lost 4 bases and the J gene lost 4 bases, with 9 bases spanning the gap. Germline values: CDR1 LGHNT, CDR2 FRNRAP. The CDR3 spans 13 residues. The CDR3 nucleotides are TGTGCTAGTGGTTCCCGTCTAGCAGATACGCAGTATTTT. This translates into CASGSRLADTQYF. Using reference TRBV12-5 and TRBJ2-3 for the parts outside the CDR3, the full variable domain is DARVTQTPRHKVTEMGQEVTMRCQPILGHNTVFWYRQTMMQGLELLAYFRNRAPLDDSGMPKDRFSAEMPDATLATLKIQPSEPRDSAVYFCASGSRLADTQYFGPGTRLTVL.

There are many counts of this clone. The genes are TRBV7-9 and TRBJ2-1; D ambiguous. The V and J ends lost 1 base and 8 bases respectively, with 12 bases between them. CDR3 length equals 14 residues. The V gene's germline CDR1 is SEHNR and CDR2 FQNEAQ (reference sequence). CDR3 DNA sequence: TGTGCCAGCAGCTTAGGTAGCCTGATCGATGAGCAGTTCTTC. Translating gives CASSLGSLIDEQFF.

The sample holds one count of this clone. The chain combines TRBV19 with TRBJ2-7, with D tentatively TRBD2 (5 bases). The V and J ends lost 5 bases and 2 bases respectively, with 13 bases between them. Germline CDR1 reads LNHDA; CDR2 reads SQIVND (reference sequence). The CDR3 spans 14 residues. CDR3 in DNA: TGTGCCAGTAGTGCTCGGAGGAACCCCTACGAGCAGTACTTC. As protein: CASSARRNPYEQYF.

This chain links TRBV12-3 or TRBV12-4 with TRBJ1-2; 8 bases line up with TRBD1. Losses at the gene ends were 2 bases for V and 7 bases for J; bases not matched to a gene: 3. This CDR3 contains 13 residues. This CDR3 is CASSLNRGTGYTF. CDR3 sequence (DNA): TGTGCCAGCAGTTTAAACAGGGGGACTGGCTACACCTTC.

The sample holds one count of this clone. This rearrangement joins TRBV28 to TRBJ2-2, with 11 bases identical to TRBD2. The CDR3 extends over 16 amino acids. V shed 6 bases and J 4 bases; nucleotides not matched to a gene: 7. Per the germline V gene, CDR1 is MDHEN and CDR2 is SYDVKM. Here the CDR3 DNA reads TGTGCCAGCAGCTCGGCCGGGACTAGCGGCACCGGGGAGCTGTTTTTT. Residues: CASSSAGTSGTGELFF.

This clone was observed once. V and J are TRBV5-1 and TRBJ2-1, with D perhaps matching TRBD1 (7 bases). Germline V gene data show CDR1 as SGHRS and CDR2 as YFSETQ. V lost 2 bases, J lost 13 bases, and 19 bases lay in between. The CDR3 loop spans 14 amino acids. As DNA, the CDR3 is TGCGCCAGCAGCTTACATGGGTATCAGGGGGGCCAGTTCTTC. Translating gives CASSLHGYQGGQFF.

V gene TRBV6-2 or TRBV6-3 combines with J gene TRBJ1-1; tentatively, D is TRBD1 (5 bases). This CDR3 is 14 amino acids long. In germline, CDR1 is MNHEY, CDR2 SVGEGT. The ends were cut back, 1 base at V and 1 base at J, with 7 bases in the middle. CDR3 sequence: CASSYLQANTEAFF. The CDR3 region has the DNA TGTGCCAGCAGTTACTTACAGGCGAACACTGAAGCTTTCTTT.

The chain joins TRBV2 to TRBJ1-6, with a weak D call TRBD1 (5 bases). This CDR3 comprises 13 residues. The V gene's germline CDR1 is SNHLY and CDR2 FYNNEI. V lost 7 bases, J lost 9 bases, and 13 bases lay in between. The CDR3: CASMQGSGSPLHF. Written as DNA, the CDR3 is TGTGCCAGCATGCAGGGAAGTGGTTCACCCCTCCACTTT.

The rearrangement uses TRBV5-1 and TRBJ2-5; possibly TRBD1 for D (6 bases). This CDR3 region has 14 residues. Germline lookup yields CDR1 SGHRS and CDR2 YFSETQ. V shed 6 bases and J shed 1 base, with 13 bases lying between them. The CDR3 loop is CASTQRQVQETQYF. DNA of the CDR3: TGCGCCAGCACCCAAAGACAGGTCCAAGAGACCCAGTACTTC.

The gene calls are TRBV21-1 and TRBJ2-3; no check of the table's D call, TRBD2, against the DNA was made. TRBV21-1 is a listed pseudogene. This CDR3 has 16 residues. The CDR3 spells CASSSPLVLPTDTQYF. DNA of the CDR3: TGTGCCAGCAGCTCCCCTCTCGTGCTACCCACAGATACGCAGTATTTT.

This sequence joins TRBV14 and TRBJ2-3; D call uncertain. Trimming took 1 base from V and 6 from J, leaving 11 bases between them. CDR3 length: 14 amino acids. From germline, CDR1 is SGHDN and CDR2 FVKESK. Here the CDR3 DNA reads TGTGCCAGCAGCCAAGCCACATCCTCGGATACGCAGTATTTT. Protein: CASSQATSSDTQYF.

The V call is TRBV13, the J call TRBJ1-1; the match to TRBD1 covers 9 bases. CDR1 is PRHDT and CDR2 is FYEKMQ in the germline V gene (reference sequence). The CDR3 runs to 15 residues. The J segment lost 4 bases and the V segment lost 5 bases, leaving 8 bases of the junction unmatched. The CDR3, as DNA: TGTGCCAGCAGCCGCAACAGGGGGCTCAGCACTGAAGCTTTCTTT. This translates into CASSRNRGLSTEAFF.

J is TRBJ2-7 and V is TRBV7-9, with 9 bases fitting TRBD2. The CDR3 covers 17 residues. Per germline, CDR1 SEHNR and CDR2 FQNEAQ (reference sequence). Germline trimming cut 0 bases from V and 1 base from J; bases unmatched to any gene: 7. The CDR3 DNA sequence: TGTGCCAGCAGCTTAGCGCTGGGACTAGCCGCATCCTACGAGCAGTACTTC. It translates to CASSLALGLAASYEQYF.

V usage is TRBV5-4 and J usage is TRBJ1-1; 8 bases fit TRBD1. J was trimmed by 1 base and V by 4 bases; bases with no gene match: 9. Germline loops: CDR1 SGHNT, CDR2 YYREEE (reference sequence). This CDR3 region has 16 residues. This CDR3 reads CASSVTGEGGNTEAFF. DNA for the CDR3: TGTGCCAGCAGCGTGACAGGGGAGGGAGGGAACACTGAAGCTTTCTTT.

DNA of the CDR3: TGTGCCACCTCAACTAGCGGGAACTGGGGCGAGCAGTACTTC. It codes for CATSTSGNWGEQYF. V and J are TRBV10-3 and TRBJ2-7; 10 bases align to TRBD2. CDR3 length: 14 amino acids. CDR1 is ENHRY, CDR2 SYGVKD, per germline. Trimming took 10 bases from V and 6 from J; bases not matched to a gene: 12.

This clone occurred once. V usage is TRBV5-1 and J usage is TRBJ2-7; D unresolved. The germline V and J ends were trimmed by 4 bases and 3 bases, with 8 bases remaining between them. The germline CDR1 and CDR2 sequences are SGHRS and YFSETQ. This CDR3 is 12 amino acids long. The CDR3: CASSDSGYEQYF. The CDR3 DNA is TGCGCCAGCAGCGATTCAGGCTACGAGCAGTACTTC. The entire variable domain, with the rest obtained from reference TRBV5-1 and TRBJ2-7, is as follows: KAGVTQTPRYLIKTRGQQVTLSCSPISGHRSVSWYQQTPGQGLQFLFEYFSETQRNKGNFPGRFSGRQFSNSRSEMNVSTLELGDSALYLCASSDSGYEQYFGPGTRLTVT.

The chain recombines TRBV19 with TRBJ2-1, with D perhaps matching TRBD2 (6 bases). Looked up from germline, CDR1 is LNHDA and CDR2 is SQIVND (reference sequence). CDR3 length: 16 amino acids. V lost 4 bases to trimming and J lost 2 bases, with 15 bases between them. CDR3 nucleotides: TGTGCCAGTAGTACACGCATAGCGGTCGCCTACAATGAGCAGTTCTTC. The encoded protein is CASSTRIAVAYNEQFF.

This rearrangement joins TRBV19 to TRBJ2-2, with TRBD2 matching 10 bases. V gave up 4 bases and J gave up 4 bases; unmatched junction bases: 6. This CDR3 is built from 16 residues. The germline CDR1 and CDR2 sequences are LNHDA and SQIVND (reference sequence). CDR3 loop: CASSNWTSGPTGELFF. DNA for the CDR3: TGTGCCAGTAGTAATTGGACTAGCGGACCCACCGGGGAGCTGTTTTTT.

The gene calls are TRBV3-1 (or the pseudogene TRBV3-2) and TRBJ2-7; a possible D gene is TRBD1 (5 bases). Germline CDR1 and CDR2: LGHDT and YNNKEL (reference sequence). Trimming removed 3 bases at V and 6 bases at J, with 9 bases between. CDR3 length: 12 residues. The CDR3 loop is CASSHLGVEQYF. CDR3 coding DNA: TGTGCCAGCAGCCACTTAGGGGTCGAGCAGTACTTC.